This T cell receptor (beta chain) was recovered during a study of OX40 agonist ivuxolimab in advanced cancers. TCRdb's table, derived via immunoSEQ multiplex PCR, lists solely in-frame clones and lacks some. The sample has approximately 15,000 clones, 90% to 95% seen once. This sequence originates from an adult with an advanced solid tumor such as melanoma, head and neck, liver or kidney cancer. The specimen comprised CD4+ or CD8+ T cells sorted from blood, sampled in a trial of the OX40 agonist ivuxolimab.

CDR3 amino acids: CASGQVEQFF. The CDR3 nucleotides read TGTGCCAGCGGACAAGTTGAGCAGTTCTTC. V gene TRBV27 combines with J gene TRBJ2-1; tentative D call: TRBD1 (5 bases). From germline, CDR1 is MNHEY and CDR2 SMNVEV (reference sequence). This CDR3 is 10 amino acids long. Trimming took 8 bases from V and 9 from J, leaving 8 bases between them.